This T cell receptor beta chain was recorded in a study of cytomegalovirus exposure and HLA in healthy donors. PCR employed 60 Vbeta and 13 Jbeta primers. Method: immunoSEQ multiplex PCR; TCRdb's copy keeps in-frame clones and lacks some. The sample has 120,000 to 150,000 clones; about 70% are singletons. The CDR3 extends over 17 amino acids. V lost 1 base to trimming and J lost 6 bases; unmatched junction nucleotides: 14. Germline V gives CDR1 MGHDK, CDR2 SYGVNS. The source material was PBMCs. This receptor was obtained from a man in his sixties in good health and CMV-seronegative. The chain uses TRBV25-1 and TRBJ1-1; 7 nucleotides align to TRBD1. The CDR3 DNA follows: TGTGCCAGCAGTGAATCCGGGTGGGTAGGGGGCGCGTCTGAAGCTTTCTTT. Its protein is CASSESGWVGGASEAFF.